The T cell receptor beta chain described here comes from a study of T cell responses to AZD1222 COVID-19 vaccine. Study-wide results and caveats: Repertoire samples came only from after the peak T cell response. Most donors were white British and more were female, and clonal diversity was possibly underestimated. Spike-specific TCR depth and breadth grew after two AZD1222 doses.

Clones were sequenced by immunoSEQ multiplex PCR, and TCRdb holds only the in-frame ones, with some missing. The sample includes over 45,000 clones, about 89% of them seen just once. Germline CDR1 is MDHEN and CDR2 is SYDVKM. The V and J ends lost 4 bases and 1 base, in that order; junction bases with no gene match: 12. This CDR3 is 18 amino acids long. Turning to this clone: The antigen remains undetermined.

The chain has TRBV28 and TRBJ2-7, with 11 nucleotides matching TRBD2. Sample: peripheral blood, taken on day 0 of AZD1222 vaccination. The receptor's source is an adult in good health. CDR3 region: CASSSPASGRSRSYEQYF. The DNA for the CDR3 is TGTGCCAGCAGTTCACCGGCTAGCGGGAGGAGTAGGTCCTACGAGCAGTACTTC.